The rows below give T cell receptor beta chains drawn from one sample of a study of blood T cells in healthy people across ages. TCRdb processed the 5' RACE reads anew with MiXCR; each CDR3 protein has one entry. Counted here are some 690,000 distinct CDR3 sequences, approximately 22% occurring once; the ten biggest clones make up roughly a fifth. What was sequenced was blood. The receptors originated from a man aged 70-80 years in good health. Each CDR3 is given with its conserved first and last residue. D genes are given only for firm matches. For some rows the clone size is stated as once, few or many, or as a class when expanded; others skip it.

>TRBJ2-5|TRBV4-3|many|TRBD2
CASSQVSGGNFAETQYF
TGCGCCAGCAGCCAAGTAAGCGGGGGGAACTTCGCTGAGACCCAGTACTTC
>TRBJ2-1|TRBV5-1|many|.
CASSLAMGLYNEQFF
TGCGCCAGCAGCTTGGCCATGGGGCTCTACAATGAGCAGTTCTTC
>TRBJ1-1|TRBV12-3/TRBV12-4|.|TRBD1
CASSIHRGQNTEAFF
TGTGCCAGCAGTATCCACAGGGGACAGAACACTGAAGCTTTCTTT
>TRBJ2-5|TRBV11-2|few|TRBD2
CASSPIPSGTKTQYF
TGTGCCAGCAGCCCGATCCCTAGCGGGACCAAGACCCAGTACTTC
>TRBJ2-1|TRBV2|few|TRBD2
CASNLGTRGNEQFF
TGTGCCAGCAATCTCGGGACTAGAGGCAATGAGCAGTTCTTC
>TRBJ2-3|TRBV3-1|few|TRBD2
CASSSGGTGSQYF
TGTGCCAGCAGCAGCGGGGGGACGGGATCGCAGTATTTT
>TRBJ2-7|TRBV20-1|.|.
CSARGGDRLYEQYF
TGCAGTGCTAGAGGGGGAGACAGACTCTACGAGCAGTACTTC
>TRBJ2-3|TRBV6-5|few|TRBD2
CASSFQRGVTDTQYF
TGTGCCAGCAGTTTTCAGCGGGGGGTCACAGATACGCAGTATTTT
>TRBJ2-3|TRBV18|few|TRBD2
CASSPRLAGTSTDTQYF
TGTGCCAGCTCACCACGTCTAGCGGGTACTAGCACAGATACGCAGTATTTT
>TRBJ1-4|TRBV28|.|.
CASSQGVNEKGLFF
TGTGCCAGCAGTCAAGGCGTGAATGAAAAAGGACTGTTTTTT
>TRBJ2-1|TRBV28|few|TRBD1
CASSSDRGPHNEQFF
TGTGCCAGCAGTTCGGACAGGGGGCCGCACAATGAGCAGTTCTTC
>TRBJ2-1|TRBV20-1|.|.
CSGTPLGVYSYNEQFF
TGCAGCGGGACCCCCCTTGGAGTCTACTCCTACAATGAGCAGTTCTTC
>TRBJ1-1|TRBV12-3/TRBV12-4|few|TRBD1
CASSRRQGGGDTEAFF
TGTGCCAGCAGTCGTCGACAGGGTGGAGGGGACACTGAAGCTTTCTTT
>TRBJ2-7|TRBV6-6|.|.
CASSLPDGNYEQYF
TGTGCCAGCAGCCTTCCGGACGGGAACTACGAGCAGTACTTC
>TRBJ1-2|TRBV12-3/TRBV12-4|.|.
CASSPARDIAGYTF
TGTGCCAGCAGCCCAGCCCGGGACATAGCTGGCTACACCTTC
>TRBJ1-6|TRBV18|.|TRBD1
CASSPGTANNSPLHF
TGTGCCAGCTCTCCCGGGACAGCGAATAATTCACCCCTCCACTTT
>TRBJ1-5|TRBV20-1|few|.
CSGRRGAGGNQPQHF
TGCAGTGGCAGACGGGGGGCGGGGGGCAATCAGCCCCAGCATTTT
>TRBJ2-5|TRBV5-1|once|.
CASSLSASFFAQETQYF
TGCGCCAGCAGCTTGAGTGCTTCCTTTTTCGCCCAAGAGACCCAGTACTTC
>TRBJ1-5|TRBV5-6|.|.
CASSSQGRNQPQHF
TGTGCCAGCAGCTCCCAGGGTCGCAATCAGCCCCAGCATTTT
>TRBJ2-5|TRBV5-1|many|TRBD2
CASSLTSVVETQYF
TGCGCCAGCAGCTTGACTAGCGTTGTTGAGACCCAGTACTTC
>TRBJ1-2|TRBV7-8|.|.
CASSLDRGARIYGYTF
TGTGCCAGCAGCTTAGATCGGGGGGCGCGGATCTATGGCTACACCTTC
>TRBJ1-1|TRBV7-9|.|.
CASSPRVGFEGPEAFF
TGTGCCAGCAGCCCGCGTGTAGGCTTCGAGGGCCCTGAAGCTTTCTTT
>TRBJ2-7|TRBV29-1|few|.
CSVEVMQQGTYEQYF
TGCAGCGTTGAAGTCATGCAGCAGGGAACCTACGAGCAGTACTTC
>TRBJ2-3|TRBV7-9|.|TRBD1
CASSLTGVKDTQYF
TGTGCCAGCAGCTTAACAGGGGTCAAAGATACGCAGTATTTT
>TRBJ1-5|TRBV29-1|.|.
CSVYTVGGNQPQHF
TGCAGCGTTTATACCGTGGGGGGCAATCAGCCCCAGCATTTT
>TRBJ1-5|TRBV20-1|.|TRBD1
CSARRAQGANQPQHF
TGCAGTGCTCGCCGGGCACAGGGGGCTAATCAGCCCCAGCATTTT
>TRBJ2-1|TRBV6-6|.|.
CASSSPRVYEQFF
TGTGCCAGCAGTTCCCCAAGGGTTTATGAGCAGTTCTTC
>TRBJ1-4|TRBV20-1|.|.
CSAGDTLEKLFF
TGCAGTGCCGGGGACACCCTCGAAAAACTGTTTTTT
>TRBJ2-5|TRBV7-9|.|TRBD2
CASSLGTSAVQETQYF
TGTGCCAGCAGCTTAGGGACTAGCGCCGTCCAAGAGACCCAGTACTTC
>TRBJ2-3|TRBV7-6|.|TRBD2
CASSHGLAGTDTQYF
TGTGCCAGCAGTCATGGACTAGCGGGCACAGATACGCAGTATTTT
>TRBJ1-2|TRBV20-1|.|.
CSAGRVTGDRGYTF
TGCAGTGCTGGGCGCGTGACAGGCGATAGGGGCTACACCTTC
>TRBJ1-5|TRBV7-2|.|.
CASSLGRRSNQPQHF
TGTGCCAGCAGCTTGGGCCGGAGAAGCAATCAGCCCCAGCATTTT
>TRBJ2-1|TRBV20-1|.|TRBD2
CSASPRSGSGNEQFF
TGCAGTGCTAGCCCAAGGAGCGGGAGTGGGAATGAGCAGTTCTTC
>TRBJ1-2|TRBV7-8|few|.
CASSLGGSNYSYTF
TGTGCCAGCAGCTTAGGTGGCAGCAACTATAGCTACACCTTC
>TRBJ2-5|TRBV6-2/TRBV6-3|.|TRBD2
CASRASSGSGQETQYF
TGTGCCAGCAGGGCTAGTAGCGGGAGTGGTCAAGAGACCCAGTACTTC
>TRBJ2-5|TRBV5-1|few|.
CASSLSGTAGVETQYF
TGCGCCAGCAGCTTGTCCGGGACCGCCGGGGTCGAGACCCAGTACTTC
>TRBJ2-5|TRBV20-1|.|TRBD1
CSAGRTGWGAETQYF
TGCAGTGCTGGCCGGACAGGGTGGGGGGCCGAGACCCAGTACTTC
>TRBJ2-2|TRBV10-2|.|.
CASSPTRGTGELFF
TGCGCCAGCAGCCCCACCAGGGGCACCGGGGAGCTGTTTTTT
>TRBJ2-5|TRBV2|few|.
CASSGNNAGPEETQYF
TGTGCTAGCAGTGGCAATAATGCGGGACCCGAAGAGACCCAGTACTTC
>TRBJ2-2|TRBV12-3/TRBV12-4|few|TRBD1
CANPDGQGGNTGELFF
TGTGCCAACCCGGACGGACAGGGGGGAAACACCGGGGAGCTGTTTTTT
>TRBJ2-3|TRBV11-2|.|.
CASLRTGTQYF
TGTGCCAGCCTCAGAACGGGTACGCAGTATTTT
>TRBJ2-1|TRBV20-1|.|.
CSARTIGLLPLYNERFF
TGCAGTGCTAGGACCATAGGGCTGCTCCCCCTCTACAATGAGCGGTTCTTC
>TRBJ2-2|TRBV11-2|.|TRBD2
CASSLDSGLAVNTGELFF
TGTGCCAGCAGCTTAGACTCGGGACTAGCGGTGAACACCGGGGAGCTGTTTTTT
>TRBJ2-1|TRBV20-1|many|.
CSARSGSYNEQFF
TGCAGTGCTAGGAGCGGGTCCTACAATGAGCAGTTCTTC
>TRBJ2-3|TRBV6-5|few|.
CASSHKSDTQYF
TGTGCCAGCAGCCACAAATCAGATACGCAGTATTTT
>TRBJ2-5|TRBV25-1|.|.
CASSECRDNQETQYF
TGTGCCAGCAGTGAGTGCCGGGACAACCAAGAGACCCAGTACTTC
>TRBJ2-5|TRBV15|.|TRBD2
CATSGYSGGSETQYF
TGTGCCACCAGCGGATATAGCGGGGGATCTGAGACCCAGTACTTC
>TRBJ2-1|TRBV3-1|few|.
CASSRVSAEQFF
TGTGCCAGCAGCCGCGTCTCCGCTGAGCAGTTCTTC
>TRBJ1-6|TRBV5-1|.|.
CASSLTGFANSPLHF
TGCGCCAGCAGCTTGACAGGGTTCGCAAATTCACCCCTCCACTTT
>TRBJ2-5|TRBV27|.|TRBD1
CASSMTGTGDQETQYF
TGTGCCAGCAGTATGACCGGGACAGGGGACCAAGAGACCCAGTACTTC
>TRBJ2-7|TRBV29-1|.|TRBD1
CSVVNDRGLQYF
TGCAGCGTGGTAAATGACAGGGGGCTCCAGTACTTC
>TRBJ2-1|TRBV5-1|.|TRBD2
CASSLGLAGIYEQFF
TGCGCCAGCAGCTTGGGACTAGCGGGAATCTATGAGCAGTTCTTC
>TRBJ1-2|TRBV11-2|many|.
CASSRTGPGYTF
TGTGCCAGCAGCCGAACAGGGCCTGGCTACACCTTC
>TRBJ2-1|TRBV5-5|.|.
CASSLSDSLYNEQFF
TGTGCCAGCAGCCTCTCAGACAGCCTCTACAATGAGCAGTTCTTC
>TRBJ2-3|TRBV7-9|.|.
CASSFRESTDTQYF
TGTGCCAGCAGCTTCCGGGAAAGCACAGATACGCAGTATTTT
>TRBJ2-3|TRBV6-2/TRBV6-3|few|.
CASSYSGRNTDTQYF
TGTGCCAGCAGTTACTCGGGAAGGAACACAGATACGCAGTATTTT
>TRBJ2-5|TRBV6-5|few|.
CASSYSTLETQYF
TGTGCCAGCAGTTACTCGACCTTAGAGACCCAGTACTTC
>TRBJ1-1|TRBV12-3/TRBV12-4|many|.
CASSLAAGSTEAFF
TGTGCCAGCAGTTTAGCGGCAGGGAGTACTGAAGCTTTCTTT